This T cell receptor beta chain was observed in a study of breast tumors, draining lymph nodes, adjacent tissues. This clonotype was found a few times. The germline gives CDR1 SGHRS, CDR2 YFSETQ. V lost 5 bases, J lost 6 bases, and 14 bases lay in between. The CDR3 contains 13 residues. TCRdb analysed the multiplex PCR reads with MiXCR anew, one entry per CDR3 protein. Of 200,000 or so distinct CDR3 sequences listed, roughly 29% are singletons. The lymph nodes were axillary draining lymph nodes from breast cancer patients. The sample taken for sequencing was axillary lymph node tissue. This chain joins TRBV5-1 and TRBJ1-1; maybe TRBD1 (6 bases). This sequence originates from a female donor with breast cancer. Some clones in this sample may be carry-over from other donors' samples. The CDR3 reads CASSRRGAAEAFF. The CDR3 region has the DNA TGCGCCAGCAGTCGGAGGGGGGCGGCTGAAGCTTTCTTT.